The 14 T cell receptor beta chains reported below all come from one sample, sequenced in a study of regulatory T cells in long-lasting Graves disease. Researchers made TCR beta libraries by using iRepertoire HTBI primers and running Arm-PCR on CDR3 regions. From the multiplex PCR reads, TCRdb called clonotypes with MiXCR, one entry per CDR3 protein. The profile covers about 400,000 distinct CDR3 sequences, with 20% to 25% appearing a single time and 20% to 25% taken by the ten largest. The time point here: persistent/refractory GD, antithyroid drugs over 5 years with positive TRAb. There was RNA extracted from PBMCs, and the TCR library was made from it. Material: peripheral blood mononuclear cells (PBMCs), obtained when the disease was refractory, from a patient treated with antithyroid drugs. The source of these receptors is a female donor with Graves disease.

The CDR3 DNA is TGTGCCAGCAGCTTAACCCCAAGGGCCGAAGAGACCCAGTACTTC. As protein: CASSLTPRAEETQYF. The V call is TRBV7-3, the J call TRBJ2-5; no reliable D call. The germline CDR1 and CDR2 sequences are SGHTA and FQGTGA. This CDR3 contains 15 residues. V shed 0 bases and J shed 3 bases, with 11 bases lying between them.

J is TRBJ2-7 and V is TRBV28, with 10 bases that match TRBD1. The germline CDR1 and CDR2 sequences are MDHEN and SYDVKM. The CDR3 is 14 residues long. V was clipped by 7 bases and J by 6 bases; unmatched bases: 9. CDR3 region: CASTGTGAFAEQYF. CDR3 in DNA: TGTGCCAGCACCGGGACAGGGGCCTTCGCCGAGCAGTACTTC.

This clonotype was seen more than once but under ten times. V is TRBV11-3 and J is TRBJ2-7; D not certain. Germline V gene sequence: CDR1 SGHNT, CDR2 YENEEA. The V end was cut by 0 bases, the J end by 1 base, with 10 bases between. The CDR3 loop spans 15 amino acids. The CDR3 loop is CASSLDQTTSYEQYF. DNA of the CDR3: TGTGCCAGCAGCTTAGATCAGACCACGTCCTACGAGCAGTACTTC. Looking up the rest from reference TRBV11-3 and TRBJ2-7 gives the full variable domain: EAGVVQSPRYKIIEKKQPVAFWCNPISGHNTLYWYLQNLGQGPELLIRYENEEAVDDSQLPKDRFSAERLKGVDSTLKIQPAELGDSAVYLCASSLDQTTSYEQYFGPGTRLTVT.

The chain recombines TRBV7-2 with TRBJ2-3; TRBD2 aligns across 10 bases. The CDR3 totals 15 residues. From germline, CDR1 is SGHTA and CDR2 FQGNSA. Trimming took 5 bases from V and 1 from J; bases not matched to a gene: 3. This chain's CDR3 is CASSTGTSGTDTQYF. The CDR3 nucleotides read TGTGCCAGCAGCACGGGGACTAGCGGCACAGATACGCAGTATTTT.

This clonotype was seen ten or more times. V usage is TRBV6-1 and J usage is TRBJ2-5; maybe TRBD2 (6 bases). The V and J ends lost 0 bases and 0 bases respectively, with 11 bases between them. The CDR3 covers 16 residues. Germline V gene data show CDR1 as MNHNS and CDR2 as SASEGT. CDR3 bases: TGTGCCAGCAGTGAAGCGGGACGGGGGTACCAAGAGACCCAGTACTTC. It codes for CASSEAGRGYQETQYF.

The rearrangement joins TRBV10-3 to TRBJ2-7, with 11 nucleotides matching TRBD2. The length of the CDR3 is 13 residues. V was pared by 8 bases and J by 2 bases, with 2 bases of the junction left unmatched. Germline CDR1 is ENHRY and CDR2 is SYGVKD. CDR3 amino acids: CAIGTSGAYEQYF. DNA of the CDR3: TGTGCCATCGGGACTAGCGGCGCCTACGAGCAGTACTTC.

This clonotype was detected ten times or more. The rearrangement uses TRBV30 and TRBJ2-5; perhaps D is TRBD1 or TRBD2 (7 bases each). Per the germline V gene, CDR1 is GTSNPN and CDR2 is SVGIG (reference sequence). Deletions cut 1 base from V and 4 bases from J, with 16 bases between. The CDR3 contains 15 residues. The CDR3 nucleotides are TGTGCCTGGAGTGCCCAGGGGGGGCCTACAGAGACCCAGTACTTC. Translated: CAWSAQGGPTETQYF.

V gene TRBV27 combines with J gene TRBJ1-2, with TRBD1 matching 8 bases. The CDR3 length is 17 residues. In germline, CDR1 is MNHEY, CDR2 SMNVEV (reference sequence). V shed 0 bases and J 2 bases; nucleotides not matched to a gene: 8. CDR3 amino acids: CASSLSPPRQGNYGYTF. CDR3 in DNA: TGTGCCAGCAGTTTATCCCCTCCACGACAGGGGAACTATGGCTACACCTTC.

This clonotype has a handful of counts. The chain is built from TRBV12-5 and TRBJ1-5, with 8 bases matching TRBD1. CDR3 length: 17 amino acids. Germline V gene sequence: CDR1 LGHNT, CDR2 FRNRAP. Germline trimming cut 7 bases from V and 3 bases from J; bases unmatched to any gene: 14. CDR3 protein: CASDYLMAGGYNQPQHF. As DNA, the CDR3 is TGTGCTAGTGACTACCTCATGGCAGGGGGCTACAATCAGCCCCAGCATTTT.

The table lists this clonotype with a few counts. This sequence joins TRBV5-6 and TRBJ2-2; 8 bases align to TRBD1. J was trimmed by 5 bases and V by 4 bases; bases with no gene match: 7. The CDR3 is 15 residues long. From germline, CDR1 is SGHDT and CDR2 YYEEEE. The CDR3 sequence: CASSPTGQVTGELFF. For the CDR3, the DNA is TGTGCCAGCAGCCCTACGGGACAGGTGACCGGGGAGCTGTTTTTT.

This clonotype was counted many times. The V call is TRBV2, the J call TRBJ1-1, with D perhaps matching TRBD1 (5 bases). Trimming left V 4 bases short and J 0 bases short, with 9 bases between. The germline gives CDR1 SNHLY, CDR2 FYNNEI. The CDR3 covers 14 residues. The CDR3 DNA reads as TGTGCCAGCAGTGGGCAGACAGTGAACACTGAAGCTTTCTTT. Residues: CASSGQTVNTEAFF.

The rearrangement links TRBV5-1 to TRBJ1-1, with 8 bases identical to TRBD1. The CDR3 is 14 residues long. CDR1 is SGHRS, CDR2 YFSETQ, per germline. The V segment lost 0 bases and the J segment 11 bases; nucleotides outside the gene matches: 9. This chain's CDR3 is CASSLGSGGGLAFF. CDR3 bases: TGCGCCAGCAGCTTGGGATCAGGGGGCGGTTTGGCTTTCTTT.

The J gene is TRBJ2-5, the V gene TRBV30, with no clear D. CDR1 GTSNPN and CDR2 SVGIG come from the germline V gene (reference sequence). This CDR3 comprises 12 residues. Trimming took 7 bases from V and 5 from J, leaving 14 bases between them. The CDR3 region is CASSRPMETQYF. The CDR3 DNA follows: TGTGCCTCGAGCCGACCAATGGAGACCCAGTACTTC.

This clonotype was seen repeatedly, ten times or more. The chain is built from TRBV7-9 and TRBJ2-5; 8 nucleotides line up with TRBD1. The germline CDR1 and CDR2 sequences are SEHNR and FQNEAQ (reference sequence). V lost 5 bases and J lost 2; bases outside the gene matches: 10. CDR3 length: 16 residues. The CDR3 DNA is TGTGCCAGCAGCCTGCGGACAGGGTGGTCTCAAGAGACCCAGTACTTC. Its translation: CASSLRTGWSQETQYF.